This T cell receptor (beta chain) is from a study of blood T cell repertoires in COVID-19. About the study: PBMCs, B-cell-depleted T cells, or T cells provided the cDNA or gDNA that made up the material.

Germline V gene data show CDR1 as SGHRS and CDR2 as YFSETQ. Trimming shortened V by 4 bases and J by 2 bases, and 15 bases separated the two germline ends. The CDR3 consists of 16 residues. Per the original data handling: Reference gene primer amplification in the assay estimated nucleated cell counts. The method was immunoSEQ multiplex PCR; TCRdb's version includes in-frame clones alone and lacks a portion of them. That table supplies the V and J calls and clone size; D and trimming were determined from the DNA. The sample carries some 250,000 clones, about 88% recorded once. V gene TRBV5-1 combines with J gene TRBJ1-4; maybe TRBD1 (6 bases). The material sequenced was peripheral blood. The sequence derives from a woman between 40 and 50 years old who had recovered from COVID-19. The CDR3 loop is CASSPGAGVTNEKLFF. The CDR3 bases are TGCGCCAGCAGCCCCGGGGCAGGGGTCACTAATGAAAAACTGTTTTTT.